These 19 T cell receptor beta chains were sequenced from one sample in a study of T cell repertoires in cytomegalovirus infection. No cognate antigen is known for these TCRs. TCRdb re-derived calls from the reads in MiXCR, one entry per CDR3 protein. The sample holds about 900,000 distinct CDR3 sequences; approximately 31% are singletons and the top ten take under 15%. The source material was cultured CD8+ T cells from PBMCs, sampled from culture after CMV antigen stimulation. Every receptor here comes from a human donor in good health (CMV status not recorded). Some clones in this sample may be carry-over from other donors' samples.

The genes are TRBV27 and TRBJ2-3, with 9 bases fitting TRBD1. V gave up 7 bases and J gave up 4 bases; unmatched junction bases: 12. Germline CDR1 is MNHEY and CDR2 is SMNVEV (reference sequence). This CDR3 contains 16 residues. The CDR3 sequence: CASIGGGTGTADTQYF. CDR3 nucleotide sequence: TGTGCCAGCATTGGGGGGGGGACAGGGACAGCAGATACGCAGTATTTT.

The chain joins TRBV27 to TRBJ1-5, with 8 bases fitting TRBD1. The length of the CDR3 is 16 residues. Trimming took 3 bases from V and 0 from J; bases not matched to a gene: 4. Germline V gene data show CDR1 as MNHEY and CDR2 as SMNVEV (reference sequence). CDR3 region: CASSFKQGGSNQPQHF. The CDR3 DNA reads TGTGCCAGCAGTTTCAAACAGGGGGGTAGCAATCAGCCCCAGCATTTT.

This chain uses TRBV2 with TRBJ2-7, with TRBD1 matching over 7 bases. V dropped 7 bases and J dropped 3; count of bases not matched to a gene: 6. The CDR3 covers 13 residues. Germline CDR1 is SNHLY and CDR2 is FYNNEI. The CDR3 DNA follows: TGTGCCAGCACTAGAAGGGACAGCTACGAGCAGTACGTC. Residues: CASTRRDSYEQYV.

The chain has TRBV14 and TRBJ1-2; D is possibly TRBD1 (6 bases). The CDR3 consists of 14 residues. V lost 3 bases and J 5 bases, leaving 13 bases between the germline ends. The germline CDR1 and CDR2 sequences are SGHDN and FVKESK. The CDR3 region has the DNA TGTGCCAGCAGCCACAGGGGCTTGTTTTATGGCTACACCTTC. Translated: CASSHRGLFYGYTF.

This clonotype was detected a few times. This CDR3 is CSARDWETASTDTQYF. The DNA of the CDR3 is TGCAGTGCTAGAGATTGGGAGACAGCTAGCACAGATACGCAGTATTTT. The chain couples TRBV20-1 to TRBJ2-3; either TRBD1 or TRBD2 may supply D (5 bases each). V lost 0 bases and J 0 bases, leaving 13 bases between the germline ends. Germline assignment: CDR1 DFQATT and CDR2 SNEGSKA (reference sequence). CDR3 size: 16 residues.

This clonotype came up a few times. The chain uses TRBV28 and TRBJ2-1, with D hard to call. This CDR3 has 14 residues. V lost 2 bases and J lost 7, with 12 bases in between. The V gene's germline CDR1 is MDHEN and CDR2 SYDVKM. The CDR3 is CASSLESLPNEQFF. CDR3 DNA: TGTGCCAGCAGTTTAGAATCCCTCCCGAATGAGCAGTTCTTC. Full variable domain (rest looked up from reference TRBV28 and TRBJ2-1): DVKVTQSSRYLVKRTGEKVFLECVQDMDHENMFWYRQDPGLGLRLIYFSYDVKMKEKGDIPEGYSVSREKKERFSLILESASTNQTSMYLCASSLESLPNEQFFGPGTRLTVL.

The chain carries TRBV12-3 or TRBV12-4 and TRBJ1-4; D uncertain. Trimming removed 9 bases at V and 8 bases at J, with 16 bases between. CDR3 length equals 13 residues. The CDR3 spells CASSGALGEKLFF. Here the CDR3 DNA reads TGTGCCAGTTCGGGCGCCCTAGGGGAAAAACTGTTTTTT.

The chain uses TRBV2 and TRBJ1-5, with D possibly TRBD1 on 6 matching bases. V was pared by 6 bases and J by 4 bases, with 13 bases between. Germline assignment: CDR1 SNHLY and CDR2 FYNNEI. The CDR3 extends over 14 amino acids. This chain's CDR3 is CASSWDTSNQPQHF. The CDR3, as DNA: TGTGCCAGCAGCTGGGACACAAGTAATCAGCCCCAGCATTTT.

The V and J genes are TRBV19 and TRBJ2-5; 9 bases match TRBD1. Trimming took 5 bases from V and 7 from J; bases not matched to a gene: 8. The CDR3 loop spans 14 amino acids. Germline V gives CDR1 LNHDA, CDR2 SQIVND (reference sequence). The CDR3 DNA reads as TGTGCCAGTAGTCCAGGGACAGGGAGGGTGACCCAGTACTTC. It translates to CASSPGTGRVTQYF.

The chain joins TRBV2 to TRBJ2-2, with 9 bases identical to TRBD1. The V gene's germline CDR1 is SNHLY and CDR2 FYNNEI. V dropped 6 bases and J dropped 7; count of bases not matched to a gene: 9. This CDR3 is built from 15 residues. CDR3 sequence (DNA): TGTGCCAGCAGCATCGGACAGGGGTTGGACGGGGAGCTGTTTTTT. Amino acid sequence: CASSIGQGLDGELFF.

V and J are TRBV5-1 and TRBJ2-1; tentatively, D is TRBD1 or TRBD2 (5 bases each). Trimming shortened V by 0 bases and J by 5 bases, and 15 bases separated the two germline ends. The CDR3 consists of 16 residues. CDR1 and CDR2 (germline): SGHRS, YFSETQ. The CDR3 here is CASSLAVGAGNNEQFF. Written as DNA, the CDR3 is TGCGCCAGCAGCTTGGCCGTCGGGGCCGGCAACAATGAGCAGTTCTTC.

This chain links TRBV19 with TRBJ1-1; no clear D gene. This CDR3 is built from 14 residues. Germline assignment: CDR1 LNHDA and CDR2 SQIVND (reference sequence). V was cut by 4 bases and J by 4 bases, with 13 bases left in between. CDR3 sequence: CASSSPAEGTEAFF. As DNA, the CDR3 is TGTGCCAGTAGTAGTCCTGCCGAGGGCACTGAAGCTTTCTTT. Based on the CDR3 plus reference TRBV19 and TRBJ1-1, the full variable domain is DGGITQSPKYLFRKEGQNVTLSCEQNLNHDAMYWYRQDPGQGLRLIYYSQIVNDFQKGDIAEGYSVSREKKESFPLTVTSAQKNPTAFYLCASSSPAEGTEAFFGQGTRLTVV.

This clonotype was counted at least ten times. The chain couples TRBV7-6 to TRBJ2-7, with 9 bases lining up with TRBD1. V trimming: 4 bases; J trimming: 3 bases; junction bases outside the gene matches: 1. CDR1 and CDR2 (germline): SGHVS, FNYEAQ. This CDR3 has 13 amino acids. This CDR3 is CASSWGQGYEQYV. CDR3 DNA sequence: TGTGCCAGCAGCTGGGGACAGGGCTACGAGCAGTACGTC.

The rearrangement uses TRBV7-8 and TRBJ2-2, with TRBD2 as a possible D gene (6 bases). Germline-derived CDR1 and CDR2 are SGHVS and FQNEAQ. The CDR3 extends over 15 amino acids. Trimming cost V 4 bases and J 6 bases, with 15 bases left between them. The CDR3 protein is CASSSRTSSPGELFF. CDR3 coding DNA: TGTGCCAGCAGCTCCCGAACTAGCTCCCCCGGGGAGCTGTTTTTT.

This sequence joins TRBV2 and TRBJ2-2, with D uncertain. Per the germline V gene, CDR1 is SNHLY and CDR2 is FYNNEI. V gave up 0 bases and J gave up 5 bases, with 1 base separating them. The CDR3 totals 12 residues. The CDR3, as DNA: TGTGCCAGCAGTGAAGCGACCGGGGAGCTGTTTTTT. Protein: CASSEATGELFF.

A single count supports this clonotype. The CDR3 here is CASSRPGHLSNQPQHF. CDR3 bases: TGCGCCAGCAGTCGGCCGGGACACCTTAGCAATCAGCCCCAGCATTTT. This chain connects TRBV10-2 to TRBJ1-5; tentative D call: TRBD1 (6 bases). The CDR3 consists of 16 residues. Looked up from germline, CDR1 is WSHSY and CDR2 is SAAADI. V was cut by 5 bases and J by 0 bases, with 14 bases left in between.

The V and J genes are TRBV6-2 or TRBV6-3 and TRBJ2-5; perhaps TRBD1 as D (6 bases). CDR1 is MNHEY, CDR2 SVGEGT, per germline. CDR3 size: 16 residues. Trimming took off 0 bases at V and 3 bases at J, with 14 bases between the two ends. CDR3 loop: CASSYSLGGQKETQYF. As DNA, the CDR3 is TGTGCCAGCAGTTACTCACTTGGGGGACAAAAAGAGACCCAGTACTTC.

This chain joins TRBV28 and TRBJ1-5; 8 bases align to TRBD1. J gave up 2 bases and V 7 bases, and 4 bases lay outside the gene matches. This CDR3 spans 14 amino acids. Germline V lookup: CDR1 MDHEN, CDR2 SYDVKM. This CDR3 reads CASIGTGGNQPQHF. Here the CDR3 DNA reads TGTGCCAGCATCGGGACAGGCGGCAATCAGCCCCAGCATTTT.

Concerning this clonotype: This may come from a read error, since a much larger clone is one base off. V usage is TRBV7-2 and J usage is TRBJ1-1; the match to TRBD1 covers 9 bases. Germline values: CDR1 SGHTA, CDR2 FQGNSA. This CDR3 is built from 15 residues. The CDR3 reads CASSPTDRGDTGAFF. The DNA of the CDR3 is TGTGCCAGCAGCCCCACGGACAGGGGTGACACTGGAGCTTTCTTT.